This T cell receptor beta chain was documented in a study of T-cell memory formation after mild COVID-19. J was trimmed by 4 bases and V by 2 bases; bases with no gene match: 1. Germline values: CDR1 MNHNS, CDR2 SASEGT. CDR3 length: 13 residues. Study-wide results and caveats: Second-wave clones that peaked on day 37 lacked confirmed SARS-CoV-2 specificity.

With regard to this clonotype: Antigen specificity is unknown.

TCRdb independently ran MiXCR on the 5' RACE reads; one entry per CDR3 protein. This table holds around 390,000 distinct CDR3 sequences, approximately 16% found once. The gene calls are TRBV6-1 and TRBJ1-1; TRBD1 matches 7 bases. The sequenced sample consisted of PBMCs or a T cell subset sorted from them (not recorded which). The sequence came from a young man who had mild COVID-19 (a few samples of this study predate the infection). Cell type and time point are not known. The CDR3 coding sequence is TGTGCCAGCAGTGAATCAGGGGGCACTGAAGCTTTCTTT. This encodes CASSESGGTEAFF.